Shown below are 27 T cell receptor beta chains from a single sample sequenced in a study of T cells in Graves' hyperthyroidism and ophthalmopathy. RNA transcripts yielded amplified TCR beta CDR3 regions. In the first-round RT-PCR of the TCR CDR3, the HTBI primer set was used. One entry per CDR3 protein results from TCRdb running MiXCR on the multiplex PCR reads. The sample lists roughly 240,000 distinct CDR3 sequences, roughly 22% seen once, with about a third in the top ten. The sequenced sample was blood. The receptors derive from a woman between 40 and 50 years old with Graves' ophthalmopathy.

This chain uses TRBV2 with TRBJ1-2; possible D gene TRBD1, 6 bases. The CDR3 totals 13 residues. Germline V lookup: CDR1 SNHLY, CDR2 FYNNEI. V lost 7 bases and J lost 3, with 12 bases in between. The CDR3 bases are TGTGCCAGCAACCTGGGGGGCGACTATGGCTACACCTTC. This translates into CASNLGGDYGYTF. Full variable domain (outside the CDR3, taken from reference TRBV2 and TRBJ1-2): EPEVTQTPSHQVTQMGQEVILRCVPISNHLYFYWYRQILGQKVEFLVSFYNNEISEKSEIFDDQFSVERPDGSNFTLKIRSTKLEDSAMYFCASNLGGDYGYTFGSGTRLTVV.

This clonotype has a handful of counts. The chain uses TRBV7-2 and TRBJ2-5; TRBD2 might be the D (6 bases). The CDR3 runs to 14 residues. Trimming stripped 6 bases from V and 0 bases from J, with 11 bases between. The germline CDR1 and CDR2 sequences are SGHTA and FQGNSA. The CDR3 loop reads CASSRETYQETQYF. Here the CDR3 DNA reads TGTGCCAGCAGTCGGGAGACGTACCAAGAGACCCAGTACTTC.

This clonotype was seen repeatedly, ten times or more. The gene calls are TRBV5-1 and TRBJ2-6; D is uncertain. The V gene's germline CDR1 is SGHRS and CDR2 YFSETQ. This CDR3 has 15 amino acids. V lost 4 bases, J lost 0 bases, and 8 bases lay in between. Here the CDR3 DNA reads TGCGCCAGCAGCGTTACGGCCTCTGGGGCCAACGTCCTGACTTTC. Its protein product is CASSVTASGANVLTF.

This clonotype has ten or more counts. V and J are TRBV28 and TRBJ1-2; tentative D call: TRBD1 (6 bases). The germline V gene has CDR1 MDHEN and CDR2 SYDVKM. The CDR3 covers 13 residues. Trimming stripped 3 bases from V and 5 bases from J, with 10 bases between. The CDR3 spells CASSLNRVYGYTF. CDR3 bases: TGTGCCAGCAGTTTGAACAGGGTTTATGGCTACACCTTC.

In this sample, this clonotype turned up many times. The CDR3 protein is CASSSGLGNSPLHF. The CDR3 DNA reads TGTGCCAGCTCCTCAGGGCTTGGGAATTCACCCCTCCACTTT. This chain uses TRBV27 with TRBJ1-6; D is perhaps TRBD1 (5 bases). V gave up 8 bases and J gave up 7 bases, with 15 bases separating them. CDR1 MNHEY and CDR2 SMNVEV come from the germline V gene (reference sequence). The CDR3 extends over 14 amino acids.

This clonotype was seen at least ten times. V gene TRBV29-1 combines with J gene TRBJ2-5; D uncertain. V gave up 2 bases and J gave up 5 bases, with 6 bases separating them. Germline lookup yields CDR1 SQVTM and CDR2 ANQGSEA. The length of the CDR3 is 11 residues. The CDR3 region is CSVEWWETQYF. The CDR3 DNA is TGCAGCGTTGAATGGTGGGAGACCCAGTACTTC.

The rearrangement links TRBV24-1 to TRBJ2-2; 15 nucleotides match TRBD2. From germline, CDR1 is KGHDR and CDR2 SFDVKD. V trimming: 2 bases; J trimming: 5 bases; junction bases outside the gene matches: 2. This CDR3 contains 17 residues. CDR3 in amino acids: CATSDSGTSGRTGELFF. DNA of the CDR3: TGTGCCACCAGTGATTCCGGGACTAGCGGGAGGACCGGGGAGCTGTTTTTT.

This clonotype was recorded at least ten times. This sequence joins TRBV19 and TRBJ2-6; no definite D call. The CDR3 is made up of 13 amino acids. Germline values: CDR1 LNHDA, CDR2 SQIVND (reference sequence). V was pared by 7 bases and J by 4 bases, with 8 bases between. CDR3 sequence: CASISAGANVLTF. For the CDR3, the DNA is TGTGCCAGTATTTCAGCAGGGGCCAACGTCCTGACTTTC.

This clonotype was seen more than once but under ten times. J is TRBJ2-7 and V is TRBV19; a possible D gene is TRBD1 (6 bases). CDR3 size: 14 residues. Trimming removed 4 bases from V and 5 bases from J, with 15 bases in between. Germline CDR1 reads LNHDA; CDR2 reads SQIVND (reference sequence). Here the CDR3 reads CASSSLATGNEQYF. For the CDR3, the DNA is TGTGCCAGTAGTAGCCTAGCCACAGGGAACGAGCAGTACTTC.

The CDR3 region has the DNA TGTGCCAGCAGCAGCAGACTAGCGGGAGGGCCTTACGAGCAGTACTTC. It yields the protein CASSSRLAGGPYEQYF. The rearrangement links TRBV13 to TRBJ2-7, with TRBD2 identical over 14 bases. The CDR3 runs 16 residues. Germline V gene sequence: CDR1 PRHDT, CDR2 FYEKMQ (reference sequence). With V trimmed by 5 bases and J by 4 bases, 7 bases remained unmatched.

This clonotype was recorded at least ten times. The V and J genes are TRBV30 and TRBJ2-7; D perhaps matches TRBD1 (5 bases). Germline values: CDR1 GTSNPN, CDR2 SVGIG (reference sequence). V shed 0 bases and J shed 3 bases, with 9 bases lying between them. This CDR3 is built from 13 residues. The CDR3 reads CAWSVQEIYEQYF. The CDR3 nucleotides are TGTGCCTGGAGTGTACAGGAAATCTACGAGCAGTACTTC.

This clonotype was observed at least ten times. CDR3 sequence: CASSQSGGYGYTF. CDR3 coding DNA: TGTGCCAGCAGCCAATCGGGAGGCTATGGCTACACCTTC. The chain has TRBV4-2 and TRBJ1-2; D unclear. CDR1 is LGHNA, CDR2 YNFKEQ, per germline. This CDR3 comprises 13 residues. V dropped 2 bases and J dropped 4 bases, with 8 bases sitting between them.

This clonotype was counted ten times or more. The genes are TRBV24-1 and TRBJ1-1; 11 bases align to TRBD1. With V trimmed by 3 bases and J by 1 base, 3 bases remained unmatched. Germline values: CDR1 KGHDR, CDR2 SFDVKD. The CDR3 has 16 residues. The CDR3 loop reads CATSDTGQGANTEAFF. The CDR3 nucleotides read TGTGCCACCAGTGATACAGGACAGGGGGCGAACACTGAAGCTTTCTTT.

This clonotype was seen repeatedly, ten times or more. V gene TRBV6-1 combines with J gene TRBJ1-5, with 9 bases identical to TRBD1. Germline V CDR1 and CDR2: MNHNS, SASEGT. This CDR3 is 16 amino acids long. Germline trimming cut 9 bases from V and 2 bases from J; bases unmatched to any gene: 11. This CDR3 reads CASSENRGPRNQPQHF. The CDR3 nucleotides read TGTGCCAGTTCCGAGAACAGGGGGCCTCGCAATCAGCCCCAGCATTTT.

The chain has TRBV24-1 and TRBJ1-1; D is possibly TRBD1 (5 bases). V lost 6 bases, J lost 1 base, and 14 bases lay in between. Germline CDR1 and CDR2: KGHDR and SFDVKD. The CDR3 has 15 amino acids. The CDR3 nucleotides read TGTGCCACCAGTTTAAGAGGGGTAGAGAACACTGAAGCTTTCTTT. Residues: CATSLRGVENTEAFF.

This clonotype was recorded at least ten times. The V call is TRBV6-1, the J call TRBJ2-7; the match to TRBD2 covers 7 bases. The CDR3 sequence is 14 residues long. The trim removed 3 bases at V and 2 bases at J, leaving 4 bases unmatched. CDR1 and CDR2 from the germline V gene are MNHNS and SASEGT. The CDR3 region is CASSERGSAYEQYF. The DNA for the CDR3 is TGTGCCAGCAGTGAGCGCGGGAGCGCCTACGAGCAGTACTTC.

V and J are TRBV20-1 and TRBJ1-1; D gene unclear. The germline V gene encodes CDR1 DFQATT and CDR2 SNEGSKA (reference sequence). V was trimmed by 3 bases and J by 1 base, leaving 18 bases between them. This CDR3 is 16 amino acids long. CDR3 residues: CSASLGGRVGNTEAFF. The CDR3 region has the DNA TGCAGTGCTAGTTTGGGCGGCCGGGTCGGGAACACTGAAGCTTTCTTT.

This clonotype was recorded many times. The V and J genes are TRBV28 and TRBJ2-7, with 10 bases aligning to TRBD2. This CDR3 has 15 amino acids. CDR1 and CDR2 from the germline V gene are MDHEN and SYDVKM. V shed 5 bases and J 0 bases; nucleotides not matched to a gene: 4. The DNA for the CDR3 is TGTGCCAGCAGTGGAGCGGGAGGGCTCTCCTACGAGCAGTACTTC. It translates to CASSGAGGLSYEQYF.

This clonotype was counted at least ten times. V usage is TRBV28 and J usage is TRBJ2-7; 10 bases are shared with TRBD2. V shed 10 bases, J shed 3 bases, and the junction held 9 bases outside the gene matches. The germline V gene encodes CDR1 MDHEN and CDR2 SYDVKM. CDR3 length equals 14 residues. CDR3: CATAVTSGIYEQYF. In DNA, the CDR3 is TGTGCCACCGCCGTAACTAGCGGGATCTACGAGCAGTACTTC.

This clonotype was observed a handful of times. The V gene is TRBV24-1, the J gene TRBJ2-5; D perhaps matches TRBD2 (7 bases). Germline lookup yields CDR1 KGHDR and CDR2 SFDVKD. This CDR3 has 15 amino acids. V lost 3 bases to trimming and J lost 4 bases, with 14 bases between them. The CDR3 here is CATSDTQGGGETQYF. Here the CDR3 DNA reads TGTGCCACCAGTGATACCCAGGGAGGGGGAGAGACCCAGTACTTC.

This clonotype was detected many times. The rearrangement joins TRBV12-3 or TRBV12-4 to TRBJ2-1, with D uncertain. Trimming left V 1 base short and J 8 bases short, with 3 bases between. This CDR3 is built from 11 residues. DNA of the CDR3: TGTGCCAGCAGTTTAGGGGATGAGCAGTTCTTC. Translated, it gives CASSLGDEQFF.

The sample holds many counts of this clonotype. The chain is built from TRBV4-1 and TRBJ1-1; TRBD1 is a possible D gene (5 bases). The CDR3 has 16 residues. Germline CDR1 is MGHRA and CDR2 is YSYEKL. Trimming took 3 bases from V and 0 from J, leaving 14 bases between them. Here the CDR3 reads CASSQGEGRLNTEAFF. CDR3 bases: TGCGCCAGCAGCCAGGGGGAAGGGCGCCTGAACACTGAAGCTTTCTTT.

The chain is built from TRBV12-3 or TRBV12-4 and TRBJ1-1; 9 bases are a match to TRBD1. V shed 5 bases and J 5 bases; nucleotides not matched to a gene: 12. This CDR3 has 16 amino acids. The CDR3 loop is CASSHLPGQGSTEAFF. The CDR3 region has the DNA TGTGCCAGCAGTCACCTTCCTGGACAGGGGAGTACTGAAGCTTTCTTT.

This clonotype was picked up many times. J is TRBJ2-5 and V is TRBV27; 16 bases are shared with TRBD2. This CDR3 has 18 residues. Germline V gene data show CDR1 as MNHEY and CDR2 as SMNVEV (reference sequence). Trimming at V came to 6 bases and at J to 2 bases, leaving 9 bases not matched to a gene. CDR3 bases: TGTGCCAGCAGACGTACGGGACTAGCGGGAGGGAGGCAAGAGACCCAGTACTTC. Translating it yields CASRRTGLAGGRQETQYF.

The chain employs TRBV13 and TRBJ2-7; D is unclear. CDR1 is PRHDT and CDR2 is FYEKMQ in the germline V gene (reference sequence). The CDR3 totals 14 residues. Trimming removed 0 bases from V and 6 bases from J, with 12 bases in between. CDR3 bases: TGTGCCAGCAGCTTAGGGGAGATTTCGCGCGAGCAGTACTTC. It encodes CASSLGEISREQYF.

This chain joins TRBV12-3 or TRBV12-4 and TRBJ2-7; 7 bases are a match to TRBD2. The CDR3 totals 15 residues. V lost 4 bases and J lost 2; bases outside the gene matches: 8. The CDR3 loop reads CASSWGGHTTYEQYF. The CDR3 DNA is TGTGCCAGCAGTTGGGGGGGTCATACAACCTACGAGCAGTACTTC.

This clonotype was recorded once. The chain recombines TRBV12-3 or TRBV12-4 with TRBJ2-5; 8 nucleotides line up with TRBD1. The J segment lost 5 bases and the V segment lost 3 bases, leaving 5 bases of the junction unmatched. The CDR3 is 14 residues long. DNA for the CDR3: TGTGCCAGCAGTTTTGCAGGGGGCTCGGAGACCCAGTACTTC. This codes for CASSFAGGSETQYF.